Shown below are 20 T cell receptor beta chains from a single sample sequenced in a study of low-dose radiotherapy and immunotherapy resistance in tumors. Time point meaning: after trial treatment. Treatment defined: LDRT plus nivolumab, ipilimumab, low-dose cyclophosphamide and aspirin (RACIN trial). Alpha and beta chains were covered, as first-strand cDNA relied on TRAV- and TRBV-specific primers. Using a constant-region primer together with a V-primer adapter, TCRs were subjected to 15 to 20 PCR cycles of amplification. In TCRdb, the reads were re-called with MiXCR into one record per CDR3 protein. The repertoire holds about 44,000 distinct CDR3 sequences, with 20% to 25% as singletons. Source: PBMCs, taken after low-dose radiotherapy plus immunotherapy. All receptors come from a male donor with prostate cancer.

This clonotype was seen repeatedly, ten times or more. The CDR3 spells CASSLGSAALTDTQYF. CDR3 DNA sequence: TGTGCCAGCAGCTTGGGTAGCGCCGCCCTCACAGATACGCAGTATTTT. The gene calls are TRBV5-6 and TRBJ2-3, with a weak D call TRBD2 (5 bases). Germline V gives CDR1 SGHDT, CDR2 YYEEEE. Trimming left V 0 bases short and J 2 bases short, with 13 bases between. The CDR3 sequence is 16 residues long.

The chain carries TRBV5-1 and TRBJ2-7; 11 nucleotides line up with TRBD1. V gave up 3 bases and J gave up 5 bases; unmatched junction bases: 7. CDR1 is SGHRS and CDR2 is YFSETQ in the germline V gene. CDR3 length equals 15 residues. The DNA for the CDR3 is TGCGCCAGCAGCTCCACGGACAGGGGGCTAAACGAGCAGTACTTC. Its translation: CASSSTDRGLNEQYF.

The CDR3 protein is CAISDPISWESNQPQHF. CDR3 bases: TGTGCCATCAGTGATCCTATATCCTGGGAGAGCAATCAGCCCCAGCATTTT. This chain joins TRBV10-3 and TRBJ1-5; the D is unclear. This CDR3 spans 17 amino acids. Trimming removed 3 bases from V and 1 base from J, with 16 bases in between. In germline, CDR1 is ENHRY, CDR2 SYGVKD.

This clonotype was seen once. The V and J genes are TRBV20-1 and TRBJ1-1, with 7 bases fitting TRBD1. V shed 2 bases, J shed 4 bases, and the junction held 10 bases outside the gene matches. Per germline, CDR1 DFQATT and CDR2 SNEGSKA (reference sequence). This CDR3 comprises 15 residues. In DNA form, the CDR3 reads TGCAGTGCTAGACCTACAGGGGTAGTTGGCACTGAAGCTTTCTTT. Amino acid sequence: CSARPTGVVGTEAFF.

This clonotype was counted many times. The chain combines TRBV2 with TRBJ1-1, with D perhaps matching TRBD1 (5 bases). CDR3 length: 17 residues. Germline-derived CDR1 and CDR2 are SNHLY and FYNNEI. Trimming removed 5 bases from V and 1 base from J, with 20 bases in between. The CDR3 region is CASSSRDPGWRNTEAFF. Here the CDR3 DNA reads TGTGCCAGCAGTAGCCGGGACCCAGGTTGGAGGAACACTGAAGCTTTCTTT.

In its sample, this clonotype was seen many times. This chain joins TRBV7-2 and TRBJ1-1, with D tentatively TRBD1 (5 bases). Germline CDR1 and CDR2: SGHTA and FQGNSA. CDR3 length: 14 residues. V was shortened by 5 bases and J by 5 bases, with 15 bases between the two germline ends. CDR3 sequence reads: CASSPGRGSTEAFF. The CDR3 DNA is TGTGCCAGCAGCCCAGGGCGGGGAAGTACTGAAGCTTTCTTT.

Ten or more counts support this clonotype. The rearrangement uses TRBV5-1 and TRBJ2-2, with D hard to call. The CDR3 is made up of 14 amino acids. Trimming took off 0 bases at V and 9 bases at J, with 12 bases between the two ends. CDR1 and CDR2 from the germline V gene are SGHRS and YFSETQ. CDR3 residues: CASSLEQTARELFF. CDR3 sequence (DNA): TGCGCCAGCAGCTTGGAACAGACGGCGCGGGAGCTGTTTTTT. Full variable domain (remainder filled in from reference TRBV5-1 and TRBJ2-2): KAGVTQTPRYLIKTRGQQVTLSCSPISGHRSVSWYQQTPGQGLQFLFEYFSETQRNKGNFPGRFSGRQFSNSRSEMNVSTLELGDSALYLCASSLEQTARELFFGEGSRLTVL.

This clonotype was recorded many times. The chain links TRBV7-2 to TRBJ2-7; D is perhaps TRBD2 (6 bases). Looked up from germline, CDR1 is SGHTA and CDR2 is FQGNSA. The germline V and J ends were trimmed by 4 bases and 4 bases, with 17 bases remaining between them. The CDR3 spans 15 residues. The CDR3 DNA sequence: TGTGCCAGCAGCTCCCTGACTAGGCTCGCATACGAGCAGTACTTC. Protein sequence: CASSSLTRLAYEQYF.

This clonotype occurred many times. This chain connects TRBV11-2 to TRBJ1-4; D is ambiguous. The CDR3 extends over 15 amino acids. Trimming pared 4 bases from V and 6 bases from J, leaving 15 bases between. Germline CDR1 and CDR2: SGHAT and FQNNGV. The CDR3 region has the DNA TGTGCCAGCAGCTCAAGTATGCAGGCTGATGAAAAACTGTTTTTT. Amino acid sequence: CASSSSMQADEKLFF.

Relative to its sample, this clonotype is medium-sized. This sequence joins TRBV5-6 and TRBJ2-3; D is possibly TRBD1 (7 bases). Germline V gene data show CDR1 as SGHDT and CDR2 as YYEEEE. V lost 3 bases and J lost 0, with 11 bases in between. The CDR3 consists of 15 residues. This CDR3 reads CASSSPGGSTDTQYF. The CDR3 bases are TGTGCCAGCAGCTCCCCAGGGGGGAGCACAGATACGCAGTATTTT. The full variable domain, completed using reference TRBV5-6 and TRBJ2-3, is DAGVTQSPTHLIKTRGQQVTLRCSPKSGHDTVSWYQQALGQGPQFIFQYYEEEERQRGNFPDRFSGHQFPNYSSELNVNALLLGDSALYLCASSSPGGSTDTQYFGPGTRLTVL.

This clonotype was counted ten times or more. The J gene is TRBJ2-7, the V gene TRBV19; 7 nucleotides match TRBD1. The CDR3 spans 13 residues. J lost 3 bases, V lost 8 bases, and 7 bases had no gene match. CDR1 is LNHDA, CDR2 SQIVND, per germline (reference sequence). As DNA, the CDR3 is TGTGCCAGTTCCGAGGACAGGAACTACGAGCAGTACTTC. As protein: CASSEDRNYEQYF.

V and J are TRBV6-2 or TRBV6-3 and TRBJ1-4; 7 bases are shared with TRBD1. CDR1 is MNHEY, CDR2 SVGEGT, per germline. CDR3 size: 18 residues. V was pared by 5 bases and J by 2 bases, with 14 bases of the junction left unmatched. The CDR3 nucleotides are TGTGCCAGCAGTACCGACAGGGACAGAAGAAGGACTAATGAAAAACTGTTTTTT. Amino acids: CASSTDRDRRRTNEKLFF.

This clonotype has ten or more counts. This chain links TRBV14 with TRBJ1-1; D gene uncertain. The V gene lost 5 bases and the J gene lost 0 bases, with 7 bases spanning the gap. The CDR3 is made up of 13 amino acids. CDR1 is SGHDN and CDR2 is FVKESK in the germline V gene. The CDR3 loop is CASSMGLNTEAFF. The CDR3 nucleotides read TGTGCCAGCAGCATGGGCCTGAACACTGAAGCTTTCTTT.

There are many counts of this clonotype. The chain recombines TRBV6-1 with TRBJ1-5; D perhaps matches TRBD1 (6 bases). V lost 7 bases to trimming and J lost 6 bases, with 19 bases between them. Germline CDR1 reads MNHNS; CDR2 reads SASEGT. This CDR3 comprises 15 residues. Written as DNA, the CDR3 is TGTGCCAGCATCGGACAGCCCCTCCTCGGTCAGCCCCAGCATTTT. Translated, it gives CASIGQPLLGQPQHF.

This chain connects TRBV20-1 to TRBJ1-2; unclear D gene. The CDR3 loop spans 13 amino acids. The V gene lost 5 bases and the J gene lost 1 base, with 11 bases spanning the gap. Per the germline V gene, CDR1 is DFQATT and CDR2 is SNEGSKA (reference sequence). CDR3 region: CSAGYRNNYGYTF. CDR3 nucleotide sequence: TGCAGTGCTGGTTACAGAAATAACTATGGCTACACCTTC.

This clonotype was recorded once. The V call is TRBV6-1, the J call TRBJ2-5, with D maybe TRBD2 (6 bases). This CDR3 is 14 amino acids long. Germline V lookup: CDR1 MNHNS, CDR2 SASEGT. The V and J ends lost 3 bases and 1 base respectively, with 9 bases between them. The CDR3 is CASSEPGLQETQYF. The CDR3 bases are TGTGCCAGCAGTGAGCCGGGACTCCAAGAGACCCAGTACTTC.

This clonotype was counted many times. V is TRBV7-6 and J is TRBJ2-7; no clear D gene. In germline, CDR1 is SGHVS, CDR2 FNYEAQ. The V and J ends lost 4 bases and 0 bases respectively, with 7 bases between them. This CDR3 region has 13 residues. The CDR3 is CASSSDLSYEQYF. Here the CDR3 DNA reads TGTGCCAGCAGCTCGGACCTCTCCTACGAGCAGTACTTC.

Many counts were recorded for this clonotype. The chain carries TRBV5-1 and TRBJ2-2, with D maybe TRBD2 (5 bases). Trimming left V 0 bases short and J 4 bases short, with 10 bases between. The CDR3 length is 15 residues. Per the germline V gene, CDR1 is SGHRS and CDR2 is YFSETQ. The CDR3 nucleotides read TGCGCCAGCAGCTTGGCGGCTAGCCCCACCGGGGAGCTGTTTTTT. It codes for CASSLAASPTGELFF. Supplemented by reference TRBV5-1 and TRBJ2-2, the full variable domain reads KAGVTQTPRYLIKTRGQQVTLSCSPISGHRSVSWYQQTPGQGLQFLFEYFSETQRNKGNFPGRFSGRQFSNSRSEMNVSTLELGDSALYLCASSLAASPTGELFFGEGSRLTVL.

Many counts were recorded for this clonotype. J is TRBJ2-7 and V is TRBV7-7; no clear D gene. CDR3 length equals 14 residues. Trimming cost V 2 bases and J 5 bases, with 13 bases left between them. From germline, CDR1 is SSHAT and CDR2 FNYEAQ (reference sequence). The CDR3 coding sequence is TGTGCCAGCAGCTTAAACCAGGCCGGCCACGAGCAGTACTTC. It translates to CASSLNQAGHEQYF.

CDR3 sequence (DNA): TGTGCCAGCAGTTTGGAGGGGTCCGCTGAAGCTTTCTTT. Amino acids: CASSLEGSAEAFF. The chain employs TRBV12-3 or TRBV12-4 and TRBJ1-1, with a possible D match to TRBD1 (5 bases). The CDR3 contains 13 residues. V lost 3 bases, J lost 6 bases, and 11 bases lay in between.